A single sample is the source of the 15 T cell receptor beta chains below, sequenced in a study of OX40 agonist ivuxolimab in advanced cancers. Assay used: immunoSEQ multiplex PCR; TCRdb lists only in-frame clones, some missing. The sample records just over 80,000 clones, about 88% being singletons. The sequences come from CD4+ or CD8+ T cells sorted from blood, collected in a trial of the OX40 agonist ivuxolimab. The receptors were sampled from an adult with an advanced solid tumor such as melanoma, head and neck, liver or kidney cancer.

The V call is TRBV19, the J call TRBJ1-5, with 10 bases that match TRBD1. With V trimmed by 5 bases and J by 6 bases, 10 bases remained unmatched. Looked up from germline, CDR1 is LNHDA and CDR2 is SQIVND (reference sequence). The CDR3 contains 16 residues. The CDR3 loop is CASSLRGDRGSQPQHF. Written as DNA, the CDR3 is TGTGCCAGTAGTTTACGCGGGGACAGGGGTAGTCAGCCCCAGCATTTT.

The genes are TRBV29-1 and TRBJ2-1, with 9 bases aligning to TRBD2. With V trimmed by 7 bases and J by 8 bases, 9 bases remained unmatched. This CDR3 region has 13 residues. CDR1 and CDR2 from the germline V gene are SQVTM and ANQGSEA. The CDR3 DNA reads as TGCAGCGCTCCGGGACTAGCAGTCGATGAGCAGTTCTTC. This encodes CSAPGLAVDEQFF.

Concerning this clone itself: Additional DNA sequences in this sample encode the identical CDR3. This chain connects TRBV6-5 to TRBJ2-7; TRBD2 might be the D (5 bases). There are 14 residues in the CDR3. Looked up from germline, CDR1 is MNHEY and CDR2 is SVGAGI. Trimming left V 5 bases short and J 0 bases short, with 11 bases between. In DNA form, the CDR3 reads TGTGCCAGCAGTCTCGGACTCGTCTCCTACGAGCAGTACTTC. It codes for CASSLGLVSYEQYF.

CDR3: CASSLVGSDTGANVLTF. The CDR3 DNA sequence: TGTGCCAGCAGCTTAGTGGGCAGCGACACTGGGGCCAACGTCCTGACTTTC. This rearrangement joins TRBV7-9 to TRBJ2-6; the D is unclear. The CDR3 covers 17 residues. In germline, CDR1 is SEHNR, CDR2 FQNEAQ (reference sequence). V was trimmed by 1 base and J by 2 bases, leaving 12 bases between them.

The genes are TRBV19 and TRBJ1-5, with 7 bases identical to TRBD1. V shed 9 bases, J shed 5 bases, and the junction held 7 bases outside the gene matches. The CDR3 has 13 residues. The germline V gene has CDR1 LNHDA and CDR2 SQIVND (reference sequence). For the CDR3, the DNA is TGTGCCAGCTCGGACAGGAGGGATCAGCCCCAGCATTTT. Amino acids: CASSDRRDQPQHF.

This chain links TRBV7-9 with TRBJ2-1, with D possibly matching TRBD1 (6 bases). Deletions cut 4 bases from V and 8 bases from J, with 9 bases between. The germline V gene encodes CDR1 SEHNR and CDR2 FQNEAQ (reference sequence). The CDR3 spans 12 residues. CDR3 nucleotides: TGTGCCAGCAGCTCACAGGGTTATGAGCAGTTCTTC. It is translated as CASSSQGYEQFF. Supplemented by reference TRBV7-9 and TRBJ2-1, the full variable domain reads DTGVSQNPRHKITKRGQNVTFRCDPISEHNRLYWYRQTLGQGPEFLTYFQNEAQLEKSRLLSDRFSAERPKGSFSTLEIQRTEQGDSAMYLCASSSQGYEQFFGPGTRLTVL.

The chain links TRBV21-1 to TRBJ1-2. TRBV21-1 has pseudogene status. The CDR3 totals 11 residues. CDR3 in amino acids: CASSKWVGYTF. CDR3 DNA sequence: TGTGCCAGCAGCAAATGGGTTGGCTACACCTTC.

This CDR3 is CSAALAGGYEQYF. The DNA of the CDR3 is TGCAGCGCCGCACTAGCGGGAGGCTACGAGCAGTACTTC. This chain uses TRBV29-1 with TRBJ2-7; 12 bases map to TRBD2. The V and J ends lost 7 bases and 3 bases, in that order; junction bases with no gene match: 4. This CDR3 is built from 13 residues. Looked up from germline, CDR1 is SQVTM and CDR2 is ANQGSEA.

V is TRBV28 and J is TRBJ1-4; tentative D call: TRBD1 (5 bases). V lost 3 bases, J lost 3 bases, and 11 bases lay in between. The CDR3 runs to 15 residues. Germline V gene sequence: CDR1 MDHEN, CDR2 SYDVKM. The CDR3 loop reads CASSFLGAANEKLFF. The DNA of the CDR3 is TGTGCCAGCAGTTTTCTTGGGGCGGCTAATGAAAAACTGTTTTTT. Together with reference TRBV28 and TRBJ1-4, the CDR3 gives the full variable domain: DVKVTQSSRYLVKRTGEKVFLECVQDMDHENMFWYRQDPGLGLRLIYFSYDVKMKEKGDIPEGYSVSREKKERFSLILESASTNQTSMYLCASSFLGAANEKLFFGSGTQLSVL.

The chain has TRBV2 and TRBJ2-2, with no clear D. The CDR3 is 13 residues long. Germline V gives CDR1 SNHLY, CDR2 FYNNEI. V lost 4 bases and J lost 4, with 7 bases in between. The CDR3: CASSGESTGELFF. The DNA for the CDR3 is TGTGCCAGCAGTGGGGAAAGCACCGGGGAGCTGTTTTTT.

This rearrangement joins TRBV29-1 to TRBJ2-2, with TRBD2 identical over 11 bases. J gave up 5 bases and V 6 bases, and 2 bases lay outside the gene matches. Germline V CDR1 and CDR2: SQVTM, ANQGSEA. This CDR3 spans 13 amino acids. Written as DNA, the CDR3 is TGCAGCGTCCTAGCGGGGGGAACCGGGGAGCTGTTTTTT. Translation: CSVLAGGTGELFF.

This chain uses TRBV6-5 with TRBJ1-6; no firm D call. V lost 7 bases, J lost 0 bases, and 7 bases lay in between. Per the germline V gene, CDR1 is MNHEY and CDR2 is SVGAGI. This CDR3 spans 14 amino acids. CDR3 DNA sequence: TGTGCCAGCACTTTGAGCTCCTATAATTCACCCCTCCACTTT. It encodes CASTLSSYNSPLHF.

The chain couples TRBV7-2 to TRBJ2-2; TRBD1 aligns across 7 bases. V was clipped by 5 bases and J by 4 bases; unmatched bases: 7. This CDR3 comprises 15 residues. Germline CDR1 reads SGHTA; CDR2 reads FQGNSA. The CDR3 reads CASSLRQGATGELFF. For the CDR3, the DNA is TGTGCCAGCAGCCTCAGACAGGGAGCCACCGGGGAGCTGTTTTTT.

This rearrangement joins TRBV7-9 to TRBJ2-7, with D possibly TRBD2 on 6 matching bases. CDR3 length: 17 amino acids. Trimming removed 3 bases at V and 6 bases at J, with 24 bases between. CDR1 and CDR2 from the germline V gene are SEHNR and FQNEAQ (reference sequence). In nucleotides, the CDR3 is TGTGCCAGCAGCTTTAATCGGCGGCAGGGAGGTTCCCCCGAGCAGTACTTC. Translation gives CASSFNRRQGGSPEQYF. Full variable domain (rest looked up from reference TRBV7-9 and TRBJ2-7): DTGVSQNPRHKITKRGQNVTFRCDPISEHNRLYWYRQTLGQGPEFLTYFQNEAQLEKSRLLSDRFSAERPKGSFSTLEIQRTEQGDSAMYLCASSFNRRQGGSPEQYFGPGTRLTVT.

DNA for the CDR3: TGTGCCAGCAGCCCACCCCCAGGGAGGCGAGAGACCCAGTACTTC. Translating it yields CASSPPPGRRETQYF. The rearrangement links TRBV7-8 to TRBJ2-5; D perhaps matches TRBD2 (6 bases). V lost 5 bases to trimming and J lost 4 bases, with 17 bases between them. Germline CDR1 and CDR2: SGHVS and FQNEAQ. This CDR3 spans 15 amino acids.